The 30 T cell receptor beta chains below come from one sample, sequenced in a study of blood T cell repertoires in COVID-19. Libraries were prepared by immunoSEQ multiplex PCR; TCRdb keeps only in-frame clonotypes and omits some of them. The sample holds under 300,000 clones; 75% to 95% are singletons and the top ten take about 1.9%. The sequenced sample consisted of PBMCs or T cells enriched from blood (not recorded which). Receptor source: a woman between 18 and 30 years old who had recovered from COVID-19.

The rearrangement uses TRBV15 and TRBJ2-1; D is possibly TRBD2 (5 bases). Deletions cut 0 bases from V and 3 bases from J, with 9 bases between. Germline-derived CDR1 and CDR2 are LNHNV and YYDKDF (reference sequence). The CDR3 contains 15 residues. CDR3 amino acids: CATSRERANYNEQFF. CDR3 nucleotide sequence: TGTGCCACCAGCAGAGAGAGGGCCAACTACAATGAGCAGTTCTTC.

V is TRBV9 and J is TRBJ2-7; D might be TRBD2 (6 bases). Trimming took 7 bases from V and 4 from J, leaving 15 bases between them. The CDR3 extends over 13 amino acids. Germline CDR1 reads SGDLS; CDR2 reads YYNGEE. This CDR3 reads CASGRSETYEQYF. The CDR3 coding sequence is TGTGCCAGCGGGAGGTCGGAGACGTACGAGCAGTACTTC.

The chain links TRBV5-1 to TRBJ1-1, with a possible D match to TRBD1 (6 bases). Trimming removed 0 bases at V and 10 bases at J, with 16 bases between. The CDR3 covers 14 residues. Germline values: CDR1 SGHRS, CDR2 YFSETQ. The CDR3 sequence is CASSLATGTLRAFF. The CDR3 nucleotides read TGCGCCAGCAGCTTGGCGACCGGGACATTAAGAGCTTTCTTT.

V gene TRBV3-1 (or the pseudogene TRBV3-2) combines with J gene TRBJ2-6; D possibly corresponds to TRBD2 (6 bases). There are 17 residues in the CDR3. Germline lookup yields CDR1 LGHDT and CDR2 YNNKEL (reference sequence). V dropped 2 bases and J dropped 1 base, with 12 bases sitting between them. The CDR3: CASSQWDRGSGANVLTF. DNA of the CDR3: TGTGCCAGCAGCCAATGGGACCGGGGGTCTGGGGCCAACGTCCTGACTTTC.

The chain links TRBV7-3 to TRBJ2-7; D is possibly TRBD2 (6 bases). The CDR3 spans 16 residues. Trimming took off 2 bases at V and 5 bases at J, with 19 bases between the two ends. Germline V gene data show CDR1 as SGHTA and CDR2 as FQGTGA. CDR3 DNA: TGTGCCAGCAGCTTAGGTGGAAGGGGAGGTTCAAACGAGCAGTACTTC. Translated: CASSLGGRGGSNEQYF.

The J gene is TRBJ1-5, the V gene TRBV11-3; 9 bases map to TRBD1. The CDR3 contains 18 residues. The junction had 12 bases not matched to a gene; V was cut back by 4 bases and J by 2 bases. Germline assignment: CDR1 SGHNT and CDR2 YENEEA. The CDR3 DNA is TGTGCCAGCAGCTCTACCGGGACAGGGAAACAGCGCAATCAGCCCCAGCATTTT. This codes for CASSSTGTGKQRNQPQHF.

V is TRBV27 and J is TRBJ1-3; 10 bases are shared with TRBD1. The CDR3 runs to 14 residues. V lost 5 bases and J lost 10; bases outside the gene matches: 8. Germline V lookup: CDR1 MNHEY, CDR2 SMNVEV (reference sequence). For the CDR3, the DNA is TGTGCCAGCAGTGGAGGGACAGGGGCGTCGACCATATATTTT. Encoded protein: CASSGGTGASTIYF.

The chain joins TRBV12-3 or TRBV12-4 to TRBJ1-2, with D maybe TRBD1 (5 bases). CDR3 size: 11 residues. V was clipped by 2 bases and J by 8 bases, with 6 bases between them. CDR3 sequence (DNA): TGTGCCAGCAGTTTACAGGGCGGCTACACCTTC. It codes for CASSLQGGYTF.

The chain couples TRBV7-9 to TRBJ1-2, with 8 bases matching TRBD1. The CDR3 contains 13 residues. The germline V gene has CDR1 SEHNR and CDR2 FQNEAQ (reference sequence). The junction had 10 bases not matched to a gene; V was cut back by 8 bases and J by 8 bases. The CDR3 nucleotides read TGTGCCAGCTCGATCGACAGGGGAGGCGGCTACACCTTC. Residues: CASSIDRGGGYTF.

The chain uses TRBV18 and TRBJ2-2; D might be TRBD1 (6 bases). Germline V gene data show CDR1 as KGHSH and CDR2 as LQKENI. With 0 bases removed from V and 4 bases from J, the gap between germline ends came to 9 bases. The CDR3 contains 15 residues. CDR3 sequence reads: CASSPPSRGTGELFF. As DNA, the CDR3 is TGTGCCAGCTCACCACCTTCCAGGGGCACCGGGGAGCTGTTTTTT.

The chain recombines TRBV2 with TRBJ1-3; no clear D gene. Germline CDR1 and CDR2: SNHLY and FYNNEI. V dropped 5 bases and J dropped 0 bases, with 11 bases sitting between them. The CDR3 loop spans 15 amino acids. The CDR3 reads CASSPSRDSGNTIYF. DNA for the CDR3: TGTGCCAGCAGTCCGTCCCGGGACTCTGGAAACACCATATATTTT.

The rearrangement joins TRBV10-3 to TRBJ2-6; the match to TRBD1 covers 11 bases. The germline gives CDR1 ENHRY, CDR2 SYGVKD. V dropped 6 bases and J dropped 1; count of bases not matched to a gene: 5. The CDR3 consists of 17 residues. The CDR3 region is CAIRSGTGGSGANVLTF. The DNA of the CDR3 is TGTGCCATCAGATCCGGGACAGGGGGTTCTGGGGCCAACGTCCTGACTTTC.

CDR3 residues: CASSPGTAAYEQYF. In DNA form, the CDR3 reads TGTGCCAGCTCCCCCGGGACAGCGGCCTACGAGCAGTACTTC. The chain combines TRBV18 with TRBJ2-7; 7 positions agree with TRBD1. The CDR3 is 14 residues long. The J segment lost 2 bases and the V segment lost 6 bases, leaving 7 bases of the junction unmatched. In germline, CDR1 is KGHSH, CDR2 LQKENI. The full variable domain, with the rest looked up from reference TRBV18 and TRBJ2-7, is NAGVMQNPRHLVRRRGQEARLRCSPMKGHSHVYWYRQLPEEGLKFMVYLQKENIIDESGMPKERFSAEFPKEGPSILRIQQVVRGDSAAYFCASSPGTAAYEQYFGPGTRLTVT.

The rearrangement joins TRBV18 to TRBJ1-2; D is uncertain. The CDR3 totals 13 residues. Germline V gene lookup returns CDR1 KGHSH and CDR2 LQKENI. Trimming took 6 bases from V and 8 from J, leaving 16 bases between them. CDR3 nucleotide sequence: TGTGCCAGCTCCCCGGGGAAGGGCGACGGCTACACCTTC. It codes for CASSPGKGDGYTF. The full variable domain, completed using reference TRBV18 and TRBJ1-2, is NAGVMQNPRHLVRRRGQEARLRCSPMKGHSHVYWYRQLPEEGLKFMVYLQKENIIDESGMPKERFSAEFPKEGPSILRIQQVVRGDSAAYFCASSPGKGDGYTFGSGTRLTVV.

The chain joins TRBV9 to TRBJ2-1; TRBD2 matches at 11 bases. The V gene end was trimmed by 6 bases and the J gene end by 5 bases; junction bases not matched to a gene: 7. Germline V CDR1 and CDR2: SGDLS, YYNGEE. This CDR3 is 15 amino acids long. The chain's CDR3 is CASNELAGEDNEQFF. The CDR3 nucleotides read TGTGCCAGCAACGAACTAGCGGGAGAGGACAATGAGCAGTTCTTC.

The J gene is TRBJ2-2, the V gene TRBV10-3; 10 positions match TRBD2. The CDR3 totals 16 residues. CDR1 is ENHRY and CDR2 is SYGVKD in the germline V gene. J lost 3 bases, V lost 7 bases, and 8 bases had no gene match. This CDR3 reads CAIKGAGGPDTGELFF. The CDR3 nucleotides are TGTGCCATCAAGGGAGCGGGAGGGCCGGACACCGGGGAGCTGTTTTTT.

The chain combines TRBV27 with TRBJ2-1, with 9 bases fitting TRBD2. This CDR3 has 16 residues. V lost 2 bases, J lost 2 bases, and 4 bases stayed unmatched. CDR1 MNHEY and CDR2 SMNVEV come from the germline V gene (reference sequence). In nucleotides, the CDR3 is TGTGCCAGCAGTTTAGGGGGCGGGAGGGCCTACAATGAGCAGTTCTTC. Protein: CASSLGGGRAYNEQFF.

The chain couples TRBV3-1 (or the pseudogene TRBV3-2) to TRBJ2-2; 11 nucleotides match TRBD2. Germline V gene data show CDR1 as LGHDT and CDR2 as YNNKEL (reference sequence). V lost 11 bases to trimming and J lost 7 bases; unmatched junction nucleotides: 6. The CDR3 contains 13 residues. CDR3 coding DNA: TGTGCCTCAACTAGCGGGGGCGGCGGGGAGCTGTTTTTT. Amino acids: CASTSGGGGELFF.

The V and J genes are TRBV28 and TRBJ2-1; a weak D match, TRBD1 (5 bases). V shed 3 bases and J shed 5 bases, with 11 bases lying between them. Germline V gene data show CDR1 as MDHEN and CDR2 as SYDVKM. The CDR3 loop spans 14 amino acids. CDR3 region: CASSLLGANNEQFF. The CDR3 bases are TGTGCCAGCAGTTTGTTAGGGGCGAACAATGAGCAGTTCTTC.

Of note for this clone: The sample carries other DNA sequences with the same CDR3. The chain recombines TRBV5-1 with TRBJ2-1, with 10 bases matching TRBD2. The CDR3 extends over 15 amino acids. Trimming cost V 0 bases and J 3 bases; bases outside gene matches: 0. Germline CDR1 reads SGHRS; CDR2 reads YFSETQ. Written as DNA, the CDR3 is TGCGCCAGCAGCTTGGTAGCGGGAGGCTACAATGAGCAGTTCTTC. Translated, it gives CASSLVAGGYNEQFF.

V is TRBV28 and J is TRBJ2-7, with 9 bases matching TRBD2. There are 18 residues in the CDR3. Germline values: CDR1 MDHEN, CDR2 SYDVKM. Losses at the gene ends were 6 bases for V and 3 bases for J; bases not matched to a gene: 18. The CDR3 reads CASSLRRLADRWVYEQYF. The CDR3 DNA is TGTGCCAGCAGCCTTCGTAGACTAGCGGACCGATGGGTCTACGAGCAGTACTTC.

The CDR3 sequence: CASSQYGTGEVQYF. The CDR3 DNA sequence: TGTGCCAGCAGCCAATATGGGACAGGGGAGGTGCAGTACTTC. The V call is TRBV7-8, the J call TRBJ2-7, with 10 bases identical to TRBD1. The CDR3 has 14 residues. V shed 5 bases, J shed 9 bases, and the junction held 10 bases outside the gene matches. CDR1 SGHVS and CDR2 FQNEAQ come from the germline V gene.

V and J are TRBV10-3 and TRBJ2-1; D is perhaps TRBD2 (6 bases). V was clipped by 4 bases and J by 7 bases, with 17 bases between them. CDR3 length equals 15 residues. Germline CDR1 reads ENHRY; CDR2 reads SYGVKD. This chain's CDR3 is CAISGRVGRNNEQFF. In DNA, the CDR3 is TGTGCCATCAGTGGCCGGGTGGGGAGGAATAATGAGCAGTTCTTC.

The V and J genes are TRBV18 and TRBJ1-2; the D gene is possibly TRBD1 (6 bases). The CDR3 spans 16 residues. In germline, CDR1 is KGHSH, CDR2 LQKENI. V lost 0 bases and J lost 2, with 13 bases in between. Written as DNA, the CDR3 is TGTGCCAGCTCACCACCGGGGGCAGTTTGGAACTATGGCTACACCTTC. Its translation: CASSPPGAVWNYGYTF.

This sequence joins TRBV10-3 and TRBJ2-1; D is possibly TRBD1 (6 bases). Per germline, CDR1 ENHRY and CDR2 SYGVKD. CDR3 length: 15 residues. V dropped 0 bases and J dropped 4 bases, with 10 bases sitting between them. CDR3: CAISESFRGYNEQFF. CDR3 coding DNA: TGTGCCATCAGTGAGTCCTTCAGGGGTTACAATGAGCAGTTCTTC.

The chain carries TRBV2 and TRBJ2-3; TRBD2 aligns across 13 bases. The CDR3 is 16 residues long. In germline, CDR1 is SNHLY, CDR2 FYNNEI. Trimming cost V 3 bases and J 6 bases; bases outside gene matches: 6. CDR3 sequence reads: CASSELGLAGLDTQYF. The CDR3 nucleotides read TGTGCCAGCAGTGAGTTGGGACTAGCGGGGCTTGATACGCAGTATTTT.

The chain couples TRBV9 to TRBJ2-7; D not certain. The germline gives CDR1 SGDLS, CDR2 YYNGEE. The CDR3 runs 15 residues. Trimming took 2 bases from V and 3 from J, leaving 15 bases between them. This chain's CDR3 is CASSVSGWSNYEQYF. The CDR3 DNA reads TGTGCCAGCAGCGTTTCTGGGTGGAGTAACTACGAGCAGTACTTC. Complete variable domain (other parts from reference TRBV9 and TRBJ2-7): DSGVTQTPKHLITATGQRVTLRCSPRSGDLSVYWYQQSLDQGLQFLIQYYNGEERAKGNILERFSAQQFPDLHSELNLSSLELGDSALYFCASSVSGWSNYEQYFGPGTRLTVT.

The chain uses TRBV20-1 and TRBJ2-7; D perhaps matches TRBD1 (5 bases). Germline CDR1 DFQATT, CDR2 SNEGSKA (reference sequence). The CDR3 has 10 residues. Trimming took 6 bases from V and 10 from J, leaving 13 bases between them. The CDR3 is CSAGRGVQYF. CDR3 coding DNA: TGCAGTGCCGGAAGGGGCGTTCAGTACTTC.

This sequence joins TRBV6-5 and TRBJ2-1; possible D gene TRBD2, 6 bases. Trimming removed 8 bases at V and 6 bases at J, with 17 bases between. This CDR3 has 14 residues. Germline-derived CDR1 and CDR2 are MNHEY and SVGAGI. This CDR3 reads CASSSPVRGNEQFF. For the CDR3, the DNA is TGTGCCAGCTCGTCTCCGGTGCGGGGCAATGAGCAGTTCTTC.

The rearrangement uses TRBV10-3 and TRBJ2-3; a possible D gene is TRBD2 (7 bases). V lost 6 bases and J lost 2, with 12 bases in between. The CDR3 has 14 amino acids. Germline V gene data show CDR1 as ENHRY and CDR2 as SYGVKD. The CDR3 DNA sequence: TGTGCCATCAGGCTGGGGGGGGCCACAGATACGCAGTATTTT. Translation gives CAIRLGGATDTQYF.